This TCR beta chain was documented in a study of T-cell reconstitution after alpha-beta-depleted transplantation in children (dated by TCRdb to about 2016). Background on the whole study: Using TCR repertoire profiling, the study quantitatively followed how T-cell immune reconstitution unfolded in children after TCRalphabeta/CD19-depleted allogeneic hematopoietic cell transplantation. Findings and caveats that apply to the study as a whole: The apparently early recovery of alphabetaT-cell counts about two months after transplant reportedly depended on only several hundred rapidly expanded clones that came from non-depleted graft cells. In some patients, the high TCRbeta diversity seen at day 60 was put down to recipient T cells and intrathymic progenitors that had survived conditioning. Over subsequent months, a decline in hyperexpanded clone frequencies was noted, and after one year, T-cell counts and TCRbeta diversity were mostly ascribed to newly produced T cells.

Explained via the paper, the treatment or condition label denotes: allogeneic hematopoietic cell transplantation with graft depleted of TCRalphabeta T cells and CD19 B cells. Transplant recipients were children who received TCRalphabeta/CD19-depleted allogeneic hematopoietic cell grafts. Via the germline V gene, CDR1 is KGHDR and CDR2 SFDVKD. From its cysteine to its phenylalanine, the CDR3 spans 15 amino acids. Here the CDR3 DNA is all that survives: 45 bases in frame from base 1. Trimming takes 2 bases from V and 0 bases from J, and the germline ends sit 8 bases apart. On this clonotype itself: Its antigen is unknown. Nothing much larger sits one base from this clone, and base qualities are not available.

Library generation was performed with PCR. Data came from an Illumina HiSeq 2500. To normalize quantification of the TCRbeta repertoire, the TCR libraries were built with molecular barcoding that relied on unique molecular identifiers. TCRdb redid the processing of the public reads, applying fastp at Q25 and MiXCR, and retained in-frame beta chains. Each entry merges the rows of one CDR3 protein and shows their most common DNA and genes. The sample includes about 420,000 distinct CDR3 sequences, with around 16% observed a single time. The biggest ten clones account for under 30% of the sample. The sequence was obtained from a boy younger than two who had a stem cell transplant for Wiskott-Aldrich syndrome, so the T cells may come from the graft donor. The rearranged segments are TRBV24-1 and TRBJ2-3; perhaps TRBD2 is the D gene, with 6 bases matching. The sample in question was PBMCs, mostly from graft donor cells, obtained 360 days after TCRalphabeta/CD19-depleted stem cell transplant. CDR3 region: CATSDWGGSTDTQYF. The base sequence is TGTGCCACCAGTGATTGGGGAGGAAGCACAGATACGCAGTATTTT.